Listed below are T cell receptor beta chains from one sample, sequenced in a study of CD8+ T cells in alopecia areata. TCRdb's copy holds only in-frame clones and misses some; the assay was immunoSEQ multiplex PCR. The repertoire holds approximately 200,000 clones, with 60% to 70% as singletons. The starting material was CD4+ T cells sorted from blood, obtained at week 4, from a patient treated with tofacitinib. The source is a human donor with alopecia areata. CDR3s include the opening cysteine and the closing phenylalanine or tryptophan. A D gene is named only where the DNA matches it firmly. Size is omitted from some rows. Given values are once, few, many or a class for expanded clones.

CASSEDWNTEAFF TGTGCCAGCAGTGAAGATTGGAACACTGAAGCTTTCTTT TRBJ1-1 TRBV2 few .
CAWSVARGRTDWNQPQHF TGTGCCTGGAGTGTGGCCCGGGGCCGGACCGACTGGAATCAGCCCCAGCATTTT TRBJ1-5 TRBV30 few .
CAWSVSVMGYTF TGTGCCTGGAGCGTATCGGTTATGGGCTACACCTTC TRBJ1-2 TRBV30 few .
CAWRLNTVNTEAFF TGTGCCTGGAGGTTAAACACAGTGAACACTGAAGCTTTCTTT TRBJ1-1 TRBV30 . .
CASSLVVAGGPDTQYF TGTGCCAGCAGCTTAGTAGTAGCGGGGGGGCCGGATACGCAGTATTTT TRBJ2-3 TRBV7-6 many TRBD2
CASSLEPGRSNQPQHF TGTGCCAGCAGCTTAGAACCGGGCCGAAGCAATCAGCCCCAGCATTTT TRBJ1-5 TRBV7-2 . .
CASSLEWGRNYGYTF TGTGCCAGCAGCTTAGAATGGGGGCGCAACTATGGCTACACCTTC TRBJ1-2 TRBV7-2 once .
CASSGRSNQPQHF TGTGCCAGCAGTGGCAGGAGTAATCAGCCCCAGCATTTT TRBJ1-5 TRBV6-5 . .
CASRQGAQPQHF TGTGCCAGCAGGCAGGGAGCTCAGCCCCAGCATTTT TRBJ1-5 TRBV21-1 many .
CASSQDRGWTRSRTYEQYF TGCGCCAGCAGCCAAGATCGTGGGTGGACGAGAAGCAGGACCTACGAGCAGTACTTC TRBJ2-7 TRBV4-1 . .
CASSQDLRETQYF TGTGCCAGCAGCCAAGATCTTAGAGAGACCCAGTACTTC TRBJ2-5 TRBV4-2 . .
CASSVAHFQETQYF TGTGCCAGCAGCGTAGCGCACTTCCAAGAGACCCAGTACTTC TRBJ2-5 TRBV9 . .
CASSPPLPTTAQPQHF TGTGCCAGCTCACCACCGTTACCTACCACAGCGCAGCCCCAGCATTTT TRBJ1-5 TRBV18 . .
CSVDTKGATNGGYTF TGCAGCGTTGATACCAAAGGGGCCACTAACGGTGGCTACACCTTC TRBJ1-2 TRBV29-1 . .
CAWTRGLGTEAFF TGTGCCTGGACGCGGGGCTTGGGCACTGAAGCTTTCTTT TRBJ1-1 TRBV30 . .
CSVVEGAETQYF TGCAGCGTTGTTGAGGGTGCCGAGACCCAGTACTTC TRBJ2-5 TRBV29-1 . .
CASTLGGLASYNEQFF TGTGCCAGCACCCTTGGGGGACTAGCCTCCTACAATGAGCAGTTCTTC TRBJ2-1 TRBV28 . TRBD2
CASSGTGGTGELFF TGTGCCAGCAGCGGGACAGGGGGCACCGGGGAGCTGTTTTTT TRBJ2-2 TRBV7-8 few TRBD1
CASSTGPSGDQPQHF TGTGCCAGTAGTACAGGACCGAGCGGGGATCAGCCCCAGCATTTT TRBJ1-5 TRBV19 . .
CASSLRIQSNYGYTF TGTGCCAGCAGTCTCCGGATTCAATCTAACTATGGCTACACCTTC TRBJ1-2 TRBV27 . .
CASSRGQANYGYTF TGCGCCAGCAGCCGGGGACAGGCTAACTATGGCTACACCTTC TRBJ1-2 TRBV23-1 . TRBD1